This T cell receptor beta chain was captured by sequencing in a study of Ad26.COV2.S vaccination and SARS-CoV-2 variants. Assay: immunoSEQ multiplex PCR; the TCRdb copy retains only in-frame clones and omits some. The data show roughly 320,000 clones, 85% seen once. Sample treatment: 19 received Ad26.COV2.S at low or high dose, single or two shots; 5 received placebo; per-sample allocation not given. The investigators took samples on day 63 after the first vaccine or placebo injection. CDR1 and CDR2 from the germline V gene are SGHKS and YYEKEE (reference sequence). Trimming cost V 0 bases and J 3 bases; bases outside gene matches: 1. The CDR3 is 14 amino acids.

The source of this sequence is a person aged 18 to 65 who received the Ad26.COV2.S COVID-19 vaccine or a placebo. V gene TRBV5-5 combines with J gene TRBJ2-7; 9 nucleotides line up with TRBD1. Material: peripheral blood, obtained in a trial of Ad26.COV2.S vaccine versus placebo. The CDR3 region is CASSLGQGDYEQYF. The CDR3 nucleotides are TGTGCCAGCAGCTTGGGACAGGGGGACTACGAGCAGTACTTC. Full variable domain (rest looked up from reference TRBV5-5 and TRBJ2-7): DAGVTQSPTHLIKTRGQQVTLRCSPISGHKSVSWYQQVLGQGPQFIFQYYEKEERGRGNFPDRFSARQFPNYSSELNVNALLLGDSALYLCASSLGQGDYEQYFGPGTRLTVT.